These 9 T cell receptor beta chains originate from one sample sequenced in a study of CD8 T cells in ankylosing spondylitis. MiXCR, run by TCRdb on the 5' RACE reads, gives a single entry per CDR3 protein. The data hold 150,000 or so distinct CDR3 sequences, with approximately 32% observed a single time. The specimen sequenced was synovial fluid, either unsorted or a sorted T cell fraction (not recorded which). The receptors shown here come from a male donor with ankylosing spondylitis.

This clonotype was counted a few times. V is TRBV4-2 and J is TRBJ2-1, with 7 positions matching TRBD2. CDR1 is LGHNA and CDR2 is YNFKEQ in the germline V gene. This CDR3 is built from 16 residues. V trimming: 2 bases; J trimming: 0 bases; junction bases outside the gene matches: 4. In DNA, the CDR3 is TGTGCCAGCAGCCAAACTAGCGCCAGCTCCTACAATGAGCAGTTCTTC. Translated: CASSQTSASSYNEQFF.

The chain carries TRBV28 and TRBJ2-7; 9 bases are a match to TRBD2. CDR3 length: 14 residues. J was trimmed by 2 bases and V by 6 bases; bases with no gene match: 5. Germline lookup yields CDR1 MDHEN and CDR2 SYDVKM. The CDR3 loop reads CASRLAGATYEQYF. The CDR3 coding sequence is TGTGCCAGCAGGTTAGCGGGAGCGACCTACGAGCAGTACTTC. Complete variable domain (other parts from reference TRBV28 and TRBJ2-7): DVKVTQSSRYLVKRTGEKVFLECVQDMDHENMFWYRQDPGLGLRLIYFSYDVKMKEKGDIPEGYSVSREKKERFSLILESASTNQTSMYLCASRLAGATYEQYFGPGTRLTVT.

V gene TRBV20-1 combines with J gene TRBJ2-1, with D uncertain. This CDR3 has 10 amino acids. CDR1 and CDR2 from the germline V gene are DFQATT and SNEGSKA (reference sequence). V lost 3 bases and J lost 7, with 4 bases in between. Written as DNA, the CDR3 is TGCAGTGCTAGGTGGAATGAGCAGTTCTTC. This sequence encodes CSARWNEQFF.

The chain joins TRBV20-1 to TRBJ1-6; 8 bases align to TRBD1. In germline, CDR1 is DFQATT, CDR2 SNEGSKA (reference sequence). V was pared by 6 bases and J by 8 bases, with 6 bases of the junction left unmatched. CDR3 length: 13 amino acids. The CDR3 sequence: CSARDRGDSPLHF. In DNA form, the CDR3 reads TGCAGTGCCCGAGACAGGGGAGATTCACCCCTCCACTTT.

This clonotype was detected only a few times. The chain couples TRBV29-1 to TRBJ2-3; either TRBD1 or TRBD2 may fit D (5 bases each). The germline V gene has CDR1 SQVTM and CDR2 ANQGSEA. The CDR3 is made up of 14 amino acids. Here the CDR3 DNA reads TGCAGTTACTCCCAGGGAGTAGGCACAGATACGCAGTATTTT. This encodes CSYSQGVGTDTQYF.

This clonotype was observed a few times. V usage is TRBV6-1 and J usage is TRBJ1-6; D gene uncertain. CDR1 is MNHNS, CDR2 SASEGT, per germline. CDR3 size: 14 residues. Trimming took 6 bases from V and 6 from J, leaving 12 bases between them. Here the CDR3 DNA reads TGTGCCAGCAGAACGGACGGTCTTAATTCACCCCTCCACTTT. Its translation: CASRTDGLNSPLHF.

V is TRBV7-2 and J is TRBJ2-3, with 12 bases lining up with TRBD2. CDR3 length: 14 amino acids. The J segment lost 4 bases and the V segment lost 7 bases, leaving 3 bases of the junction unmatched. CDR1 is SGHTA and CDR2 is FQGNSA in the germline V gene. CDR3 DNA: TGTGCCAGCAACCTAGCGGGAGGGCCAGATACGCAGTATTTT. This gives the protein CASNLAGGPDTQYF.

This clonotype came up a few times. CDR3 region: CASKPQGAYTEAFF. The CDR3 bases are TGCGCCAGTAAACCCCAGGGGGCGTATACTGAAGCTTTCTTT. This rearrangement joins TRBV5-1 to TRBJ1-1; 8 nucleotides match TRBD1. The CDR3 runs 14 residues. Germline trimming cut 8 bases from V and 5 bases from J; bases unmatched to any gene: 11. Germline V CDR1 and CDR2: SGHRS, YFSETQ.

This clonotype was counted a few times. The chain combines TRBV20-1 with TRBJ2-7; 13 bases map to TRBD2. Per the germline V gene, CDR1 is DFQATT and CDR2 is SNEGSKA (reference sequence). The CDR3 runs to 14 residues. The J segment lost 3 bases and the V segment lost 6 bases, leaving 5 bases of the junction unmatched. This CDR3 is CSATLAGGFYEQYF. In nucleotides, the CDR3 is TGCAGTGCCACACTAGCGGGGGGGTTCTACGAGCAGTACTTC.